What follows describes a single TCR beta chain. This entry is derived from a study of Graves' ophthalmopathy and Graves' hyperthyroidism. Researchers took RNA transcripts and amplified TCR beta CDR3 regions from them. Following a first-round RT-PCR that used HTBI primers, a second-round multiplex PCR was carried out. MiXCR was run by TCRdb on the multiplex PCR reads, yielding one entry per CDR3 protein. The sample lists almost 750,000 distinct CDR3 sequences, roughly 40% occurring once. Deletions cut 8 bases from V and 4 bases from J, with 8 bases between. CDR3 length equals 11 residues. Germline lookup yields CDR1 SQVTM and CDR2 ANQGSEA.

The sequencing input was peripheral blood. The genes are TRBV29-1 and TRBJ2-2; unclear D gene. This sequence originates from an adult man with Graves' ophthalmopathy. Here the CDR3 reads CSPLSTGELFF. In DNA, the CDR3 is TGCAGCCCCCTGAGCACCGGGGAGCTGTTTTTT.